The sequence of this TCR beta chain was determined in a study of patients and donors after allogeneic stem cell transplantation. One entry per CDR3 protein results from TCRdb running MiXCR on the RT-PCR reads. The table records approximately 410,000 distinct CDR3 sequences, about a sixth of them present only once. CDR3 length: 12 amino acids. The V end was cut by 2 bases, the J end by 3 bases, with 5 bases between. The V gene's germline CDR1 is ENHRY and CDR2 SYGVKD. The material sequenced was blood, either unsorted or a sorted T cell fraction (not recorded which). The V and J genes are TRBV10-3 and TRBJ2-7; D not resolved. This TCR derives from a human donor who was either an allogeneic HSCT recipient or a stem cell or donor lymphocyte infusion donor (not recorded which). It is not recorded whose cells these are; they may come from a transplant donor. The CDR3 DNA reads TGTGCCATCAGTGAGGGGGACTACGAGCAGTACTTC. This gives the protein CAISEGDYEQYF.